The clone carrying this TCR beta chain appeared once. The antigen remains undetermined. TCRdb's copy holds only in-frame clones and misses some; the assay was immunoSEQ multiplex PCR. The sample records over 14,000 clones, 80% to 90% being singletons. The germline V gene encodes CDR1 SGHTA and CDR2 FQGNSA. The V end lost 5 bases, the J end lost 4 bases, and 5 bases lay between the germline ends. CDR3 size: 11 residues. These data are taken from a study of T cell repertoires and Cas9 in healthy adults. Study in general: SpCas9-reactive CD4 and CD8 T cells were characterized for potency, cytotoxicity and lineage. Points from the study as a whole: SpCas9-reactive effector T cells were reportedly restrained in vitro by SpCas9-reactive regulatory T cells.

Source material: Tregs (CD4+, CD25+, CD127-, CD137-, CD154-) from PBMCs; culture status not recorded. This receptor was identified in a human donor in good health. This sequence joins TRBV7-2 and TRBJ2-5, with D unclear. In DNA, the CDR3 is TGTGCCAGCAGCACTGGAGAGACCCAGTACTTC. It translates to CASSTGETQYF.